The 27 T cell receptor beta chains below come from one sample, sequenced in a study of blood T cells in healthy people across ages. Using a J-beta primer mix together with a sample-barcoded 5' primer, a second PCR was run for about 6 to 11 cycles. MiXCR was run by TCRdb on the 5' RACE reads, yielding one entry per CDR3 protein. The data hold 650,000 to 700,000 distinct CDR3 sequences, with over 40% observed a single time. Sequenced: blood. Every receptor here comes from a woman aged 80 or older in good health.

This clonotype came up once. The genes are TRBV7-9 and TRBJ2-5; no clear D. V lost 5 bases to trimming and J lost 13 bases, with 20 bases between them. Germline CDR1 is SEHNR and CDR2 is FQNEAQ (reference sequence). The CDR3 runs to 13 residues. For the CDR3, the DNA is TGTGCCAGCAGCGCTAGGGTTCAGGACCAACCGTACTTC. It yields the protein CASSARVQDQPYF.

This clonotype was observed a few times. The chain joins TRBV12-3 or TRBV12-4 to TRBJ1-1; D call uncertain. This CDR3 is 9 amino acids long. In DNA form, the CDR3 reads TGTGAGCAAAACACTGAAGCTTTCTTT. Residues: CEQNTEAFF.

The chain links TRBV28 to TRBJ2-7; D gene uncertain. Germline lookup yields CDR1 MDHEN and CDR2 SYDVKM. The ends were cut back, 7 bases at V and 2 bases at J, with 9 bases in the middle. The CDR3 covers 12 residues. The CDR3 DNA reads TGTGCCAGCACGTATAGGACCTACGAGCAGTACTTC. Its protein product is CASTYRTYEQYF.

The V gene is TRBV27, the J gene TRBJ1-1, with D unresolved. Germline V gene lookup returns CDR1 MNHEY and CDR2 SMNVEV (reference sequence). Trimming stripped 6 bases from V and 3 bases from J, with 20 bases between. CDR3 size: 16 residues. CDR3 DNA: TGTGCCAGCAGCTTGACCCTGACGAGTTGGTACACTGAAGCTTTCTTT. This codes for CASSLTLTSWYTEAFF.

This clonotype was recorded many times. This sequence joins TRBV12-3 or TRBV12-4 and TRBJ2-1; 10 nucleotides agree with TRBD2. J lost 7 bases, V lost 5 bases, and 8 bases had no gene match. The CDR3 consists of 15 residues. This CDR3 is CASSPISGRSNEQFF. In nucleotides, the CDR3 is TGTGCCAGCAGTCCTATTAGCGGGAGGTCGAATGAGCAGTTCTTC.

The V gene is TRBV6-5, the J gene TRBJ1-5, with D maybe TRBD1 (6 bases). This CDR3 contains 14 residues. Germline CDR1 MNHEY, CDR2 SVGAGI. V lost 2 bases and J lost 3, with 8 bases in between. CDR3 nucleotides: TGTGCCAGCAGTTACAGGGGGTACAATCAGCCCCAGCATTTT. This sequence encodes CASSYRGYNQPQHF.

This clonotype is classed as medium-sized. The gene calls are TRBV6-5 and TRBJ2-7; 8 bases match TRBD1. CDR3 length: 13 residues. Germline V CDR1 and CDR2: MNHEY, SVGAGI. V shed 5 bases, J shed 7 bases, and the junction held 7 bases outside the gene matches. The CDR3, as DNA: TGTGCCAGCAGTACCGGACAGGGAGTAGAGCAGTACTTC. Translating gives CASSTGQGVEQYF.

The chain employs TRBV6-6 and TRBJ2-5; maybe TRBD1 (6 bases). The end of the DNA fits TRBJ2-7 better, so the J call may be wrong. CDR3 length: 13 residues. CDR1 and CDR2 from the germline V gene are MNHNY and SVGAGI (reference sequence). CDR3 residues: CASTPPGDYEQYF. As DNA, the CDR3 is TGTGCCAGCACCCCCCCAGGGGACTACGAGCAGTACTTC.

The genes are TRBV12-3 or TRBV12-4 and TRBJ2-3; D is possibly TRBD2 (6 bases). The CDR3 extends over 13 amino acids. V lost 6 bases, J lost 4 bases, and 11 bases lay in between. This CDR3 reads CASRSSGADTQYF. The CDR3 DNA follows: TGTGCCAGCAGGTCCTCGGGAGCAGATACGCAGTATTTT.

The chain carries TRBV2 and TRBJ1-3; no clear D gene. Germline V gene lookup returns CDR1 SNHLY and CDR2 FYNNEI. V lost 1 base and J 3 bases, leaving 4 bases between the germline ends. The CDR3 covers 13 residues. CDR3 loop: CASSEEVGNTIYF. The CDR3 DNA follows: TGTGCCAGCAGTGAAGAAGTTGGAAACACCATATATTTT.

This clonotype was seen many times. The CDR3 nucleotides are TGTGCCACCAGCAGAGATATCAGGGAGGGGGATACGCAGTATTTT. Residues: CATSRDIREGDTQYF. V gene TRBV15 combines with J gene TRBJ2-3; 7 nucleotides align to TRBD2. The V gene end was trimmed by 0 bases and the J gene end by 6 bases; junction bases not matched to a gene: 6. The CDR3 has 15 amino acids. The germline gives CDR1 LNHNV, CDR2 YYDKDF (reference sequence).

Many counts were recorded for this clonotype. The rearrangement uses TRBV7-3 and TRBJ2-5; D is undetermined. CDR1 is SGHTA and CDR2 is FQGTGA in the germline V gene. Trimming removed 3 bases at V and 5 bases at J, with 13 bases between. The CDR3 is 14 residues long. The CDR3 DNA reads TGTGCCAGCAGCTTCTCACCTGGTGGGGAGACCCAGTACTTC. Translation: CASSFSPGGETQYF.

The CDR3 protein is CASRYTGAGANVLTF. In DNA, the CDR3 is TGTGCCAGCAGGTATACAGGGGCTGGGGCCAACGTCCTGACTTTC. The chain combines TRBV12-3 or TRBV12-4 with TRBJ2-6, with 7 bases fitting TRBD1. V trimming: 6 bases; J trimming: 2 bases; junction bases outside the gene matches: 4. The length of the CDR3 is 15 residues.

This chain joins TRBV5-1 and TRBJ1-5, with TRBD1 identical over 7 bases. Germline V gives CDR1 SGHRS, CDR2 YFSETQ. V shed 0 bases and J 3 bases; nucleotides not matched to a gene: 3. The CDR3 covers 15 residues. CDR3 protein: CASSLEGGYNQPQHF. CDR3 DNA sequence: TGCGCCAGCAGCTTGGAAGGGGGCTACAATCAGCCCCAGCATTTT.

This clonotype showed up many times. A much larger clone sits a single nucleotide away, making a read error possible. This chain joins TRBV6-5 and TRBJ2-4; D might be TRBD1 (5 bases). CDR3 length equals 14 residues. Looked up from germline, CDR1 is MNHEY and CDR2 is SVGAGI. Trimming removed 6 bases from V and 13 bases from J, with 22 bases in between. This chain's CDR3 is CASSASSGSRRQYF. In DNA, the CDR3 is TGTGCCAGCAGCGCATCGTCAGGGTCTAGGCGGCAGTACTTC.

A remark on this clonotype: Relative to the germline gene, one junction end is altered; a read error may explain this. V gene TRBV2 combines with J gene TRBJ2-7; D might be TRBD2 (6 bases). CDR1 is SNHLY, CDR2 FYNNEI, per germline. The CDR3 runs 14 residues. The CDR3 loop is CAGRRGGSYNEQYF. For the CDR3, the DNA is TGTGCCGGCAGACGGGGAGGTTCCTACAATGAGCAGTACTTC.

A few counts support this clonotype. The rearrangement joins TRBV28 to TRBJ1-6, with TRBD1 matching over 9 bases. This CDR3 is 16 amino acids long. The V gene end was trimmed by 3 bases and the J gene end by 10 bases; junction bases not matched to a gene: 10. CDR1 is MDHEN, CDR2 SYDVKM, per germline. CDR3 bases: TGTGCCAGCAGTTTCCCGCTGGGGACAGGGATCTCACCCCTCCACTTT. Translation: CASSFPLGTGISPLHF.

This chain links TRBV20-1 with TRBJ2-3, with TRBD1 matching over 10 bases. The length of the CDR3 is 13 residues. The V gene end was trimmed by 6 bases and the J gene end by 4 bases; junction bases not matched to a gene: 4. CDR1 is DFQATT, CDR2 SNEGSKA, per germline (reference sequence). The CDR3 region is CSADRGHADTQYF. The CDR3 nucleotides read TGCAGTGCCGACAGGGGGCATGCAGATACGCAGTATTTT.

Worth noting for this clonotype: Given a much more abundant clone one base away, this may be a read error. The chain employs TRBV29-1 and TRBJ2-7; 8 bases map to TRBD1. The CDR3 is 13 residues long. CDR1 is SQVTM, CDR2 ANQGSEA, per germline. CDR3 region: CSVGTGPTYERYF. For the CDR3, the DNA is TGCAGCGTTGGGACAGGGCCTACCTACGAGCGGTACTTC.

The chain combines TRBV12-3 or TRBV12-4 with TRBJ2-5, with 12 bases that match TRBD2. Trimming took 6 bases from V and 2 from J; bases not matched to a gene: 7. CDR3 length: 16 amino acids. The CDR3 protein is CASSPLAGGLQETQYF. DNA for the CDR3: TGTGCCAGCAGCCCTCTAGCGGGGGGGCTTCAAGAGACCCAGTACTTC.

V and J are TRBV14 and TRBJ1-6; D gene ambiguous. Germline V gene data show CDR1 as SGHDN and CDR2 as FVKESK. Trimming removed 2 bases from V and 10 bases from J, with 6 bases in between. The CDR3 consists of 12 residues. This CDR3 is CASSQSGSPLHF. CDR3 DNA: TGTGCCAGCAGCCAATCAGGCTCACCCCTCCACTTT.

This clonotype was counted only a few times. The chain has TRBV20-1 and TRBJ2-1; 8 positions match TRBD1. Germline CDR1 DFQATT, CDR2 SNEGSKA (reference sequence). The CDR3 sequence is 15 residues long. V was pared by 2 bases and J by 2 bases, with 5 bases of the junction left unmatched. The CDR3 DNA reads as TGCAGTGCTAGACCCAGGGGGCTGGCCTACAATGAGCAGTTCTTC. It is translated as CSARPRGLAYNEQFF.

The V and J genes are TRBV20-1 and TRBJ2-3; D is unresolved. Trimming left V 1 base short and J 0 bases short, with 5 bases between. Germline V gene data show CDR1 as DFQATT and CDR2 as SNEGSKA (reference sequence). There are 13 residues in the CDR3. CDR3 in amino acids: CSARVGSTDTQYF. Written as DNA, the CDR3 is TGCAGTGCTAGAGTTGGTAGCACAGATACGCAGTATTTT.

The sample holds many counts of this clonotype. The CDR3 DNA is TGCAGCGTCCATAAGGGTCAGGGTTCGAGCGAGCAGTACTTC. It encodes CSVHKGQGSSEQYF. The V and J genes are TRBV29-1 and TRBJ2-7; D is possibly TRBD1 (5 bases). This CDR3 is 14 amino acids long. Trimming removed 6 bases from V and 6 bases from J, with 21 bases in between. The germline V gene encodes CDR1 SQVTM and CDR2 ANQGSEA.

The gene calls are TRBV25-1 and TRBJ2-4; TRBD1 might be the D (6 bases). The end of the DNA aligns better with TRBJ2-7, so the J call may be wrong. CDR3 length: 14 residues. Looked up from germline, CDR1 is MGHDK and CDR2 is SYGVNS. The DNA of the CDR3 is TGTGCCAGCAGTGAGCCACAGGGATATGACGAGCAGTACTTC. Encoded protein: CASSEPQGYDEQYF.

The chain couples TRBV11-1 to TRBJ1-1; 8 nucleotides agree with TRBD1. V lost 5 bases to trimming and J lost 7 bases; unmatched junction nucleotides: 3. This CDR3 region has 12 residues. CDR1 is SGHAT, CDR2 FQDESV, per germline (reference sequence). This chain's CDR3 is CASSAGTGEAFF. DNA for the CDR3: TGTGCCAGCAGCGCCGGGACAGGTGAAGCTTTCTTT.

This clonotype has at least ten counts. V is TRBV5-1 and J is TRBJ2-7; D not resolved. The germline gives CDR1 SGHRS, CDR2 YFSETQ. V was trimmed by 2 bases and J by 4 bases, leaving 10 bases between them. The CDR3 totals 13 residues. This CDR3 is CASSFGPVYEQYF. DNA of the CDR3: TGCGCCAGCAGCTTCGGACCCGTTTACGAGCAGTACTTC.